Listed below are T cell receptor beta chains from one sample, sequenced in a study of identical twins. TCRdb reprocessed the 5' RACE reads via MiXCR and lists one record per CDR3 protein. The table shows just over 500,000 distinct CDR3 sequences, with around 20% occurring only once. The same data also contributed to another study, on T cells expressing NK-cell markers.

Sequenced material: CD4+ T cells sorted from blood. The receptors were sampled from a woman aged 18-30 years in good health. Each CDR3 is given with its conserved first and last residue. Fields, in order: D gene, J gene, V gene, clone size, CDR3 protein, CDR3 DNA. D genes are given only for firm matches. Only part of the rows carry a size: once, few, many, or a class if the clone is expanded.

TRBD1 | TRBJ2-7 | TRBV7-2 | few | CASAVGQGLYEQYF | TGTGCCAGCGCCGTGGGACAGGGACTTTACGAGCAGTACTTC
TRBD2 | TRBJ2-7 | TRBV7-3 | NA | CASSRPGLAGREQYF | TGTGCCAGCAGCCGCCCGGGACTAGCGGGTCGCGAGCAGTACTTC
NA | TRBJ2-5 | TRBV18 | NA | CASSLRDTVRETQYF | TGTGCCAGCTCACTCCGGGACACGGTGAGGGAGACCCAGTACTTC
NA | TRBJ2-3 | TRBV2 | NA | CASVGRLDTQYF | TGTGCCAGCGTCGGGCGCTTGGATACGCAGTATTTT
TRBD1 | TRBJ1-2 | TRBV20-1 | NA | CSAPGQGNGYGYTF | TGCAGTGCCCCCGGACAGGGAAATGGCTATGGCTACACCTTC
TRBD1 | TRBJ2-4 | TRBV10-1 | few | CARGQGIEDIQYF | TGCGCCAGGGGACAGGGGATTGAAGACATTCAGTACTTC
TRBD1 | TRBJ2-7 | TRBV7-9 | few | CASSPSGTGSEQYF | TGTGCCAGCAGCCCCTCCGGGACAGGGAGCGAGCAGTACTTC
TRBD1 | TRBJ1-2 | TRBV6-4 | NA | CASRGTGGGYGYTF | TGTGCCAGCAGGGGAACAGGGGGTGGCTATGGCTACACCTTC
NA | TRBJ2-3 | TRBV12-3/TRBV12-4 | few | CASRGTGDTQYF | TGTGCCAGCAGGGGGACTGGAGATACGCAGTATTTT
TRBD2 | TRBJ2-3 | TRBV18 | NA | CASSPVTGGIDTQYF | TGTGCCAGCTCACCGGTAACGGGAGGGATAGATACGCAGTATTTT
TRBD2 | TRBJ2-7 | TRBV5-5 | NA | CASSLPSGSIRVEQYF | TGTGCCAGCAGCCTCCCAAGCGGGAGCATCCGAGTGGAGCAGTACTTC
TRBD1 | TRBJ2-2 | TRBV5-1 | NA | CASSSRRQGAGTGELFF | TGCGCCAGCAGCTCCCGCCGACAGGGGGCTGGCACCGGGGAGCTGTTTTTT
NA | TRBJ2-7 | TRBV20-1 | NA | CSAPGEIYEQYF | TGCAGTGCCCCGGGGGAGATCTACGAGCAGTACTTC
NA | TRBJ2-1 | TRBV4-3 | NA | CASSQASLANGNEQFF | TGCGCCAGCAGCCAAGCGTCGCTAGCGAATGGCAATGAGCAGTTCTTC
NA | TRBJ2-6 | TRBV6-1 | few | CASSAVSSGANVLTF | TGTGCCAGCAGTGCCGTTAGCTCTGGGGCCAACGTCCTGACTTTC
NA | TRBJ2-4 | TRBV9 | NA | CASSVAPAKNIQYF | TGTGCCAGCAGCGTAGCACCAGCCAAAAACATTCAGTACTTC
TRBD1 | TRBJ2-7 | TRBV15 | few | CATTSGTEDYEQYF | TGTGCCACCACCTCCGGGACAGAGGACTACGAGCAGTACTTC
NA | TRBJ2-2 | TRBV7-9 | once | CASSATPLTGELFF | TGTGCCAGCAGCGCTACGCCCCTGACCGGGGAGCTGTTTTTT
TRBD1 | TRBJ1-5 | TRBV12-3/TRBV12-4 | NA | CASSGQDNQPQHF | TGTGCCAGCAGCGGACAGGATAATCAGCCCCAGCATTTT
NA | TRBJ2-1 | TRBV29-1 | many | CSVEARRRQLNNEQFF | TGCAGCGTTGAAGCCAGAAGAAGACAGCTAAACAATGAGCAGTTCTTC
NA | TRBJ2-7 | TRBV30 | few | CAWNDLEQYF | TGTGCCTGGAACGACTTGGAGCAGTACTTC
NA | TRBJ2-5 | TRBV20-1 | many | CSARPYQETQYF | TGCAGCGCTCGACCGTACCAAGAGACCCAGTACTTC
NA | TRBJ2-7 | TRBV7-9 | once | CASSLMASSYEQYF | TGTGCCAGCAGCTTAATGGCTAGCTCCTACGAGCAGTACTTC
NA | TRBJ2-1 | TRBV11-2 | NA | CASSSLSRSYNEQFF | TGTGCCAGCAGCTCTTTGTCTAGAAGCTACAATGAGCAGTTCTTC
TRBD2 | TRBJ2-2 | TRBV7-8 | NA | CASSLLASGATGELFF | TGTGCCAGCAGCTTATTAGCTAGCGGGGCGACCGGGGAGCTGTTTTTT
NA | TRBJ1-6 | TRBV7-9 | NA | CASSLDGFSPLHF | TGTGCCAGCAGCTTAGACGGGTTTTCACCCCTCCACTTT
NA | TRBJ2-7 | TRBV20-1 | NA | CSANRGRPPYEQYF | TGCAGTGCTAACCGAGGACGTCCCCCCTACGAGCAGTACTTC
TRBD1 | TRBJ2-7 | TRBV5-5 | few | CASSLSGQGTYEQYF | TGTGCCAGCAGCTTATCGGGACAGGGTACCTACGAGCAGTACTTC
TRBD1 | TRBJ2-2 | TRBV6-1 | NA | CASRKQGTGELFF | TGTGCCAGCAGAAAACAGGGGACCGGGGAGCTGTTTTTT
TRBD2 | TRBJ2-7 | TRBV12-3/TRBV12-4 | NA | CASTSSGRAREQYF | TGTGCCAGCACTAGCAGCGGGAGGGCCCGCGAGCAGTACTTC
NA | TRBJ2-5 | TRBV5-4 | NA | CAMGLGNQETQYF | TGTGCCATGGGCTTGGGGAATCAAGAGACCCAGTACTTC
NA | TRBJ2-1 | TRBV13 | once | CASSLISGIGEQFF | TGTGCCAGCAGCTTAATCTCGGGGATAGGCGAGCAGTTCTTC
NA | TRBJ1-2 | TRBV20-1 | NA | CSAQQGSGGYTF | TGCAGTGCACAACAGGGTTCTGGAGGCTACACCTTC
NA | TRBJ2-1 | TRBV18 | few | CASSPQNEQFF | TGTGCCAGCTCACCACAGAATGAGCAGTTCTTC
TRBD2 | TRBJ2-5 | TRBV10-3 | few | CAISERKRGAMETQYF | TGTGCCATCAGTGAGAGGAAGCGGGGGGCCATGGAGACCCAGTACTTC
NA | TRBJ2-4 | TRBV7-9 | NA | CASSLDQGSQYF | TGTGCCAGCAGCTTGGACCAGGGGTCCCAGTACTTC
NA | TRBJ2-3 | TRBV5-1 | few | CASRRALVGTDTQYF | TGCGCCAGCAGGCGGGCACTAGTCGGCACAGATACGCAGTATTTT
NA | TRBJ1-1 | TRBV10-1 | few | CASSDDPGSEAFF | TGCGCCAGCAGTGATGACCCCGGCTCCGAAGCTTTCTTT
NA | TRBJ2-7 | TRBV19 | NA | CASSIDLTVYEQYF | TGTGCCAGTAGTATAGATCTTACGGTCTACGAGCAGTACTTC
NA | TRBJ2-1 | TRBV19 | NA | CASSIISSDEQFF | TGTGCCAGTAGTATTATTAGCAGCGATGAGCAGTTCTTC
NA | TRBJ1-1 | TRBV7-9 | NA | CASSVGTTEAFF | TGTGCCAGCAGCGTCGGGACCACTGAAGCTTTCTTT
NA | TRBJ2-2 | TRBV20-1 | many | CSAPESSGTGELFF | TGCAGTGCGCCAGAGAGTAGCGGAACCGGGGAGCTGTTTTTT
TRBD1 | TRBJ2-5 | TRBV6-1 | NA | CASGRRDSQETQYF | TGTGCCAGCGGTCGCCGGGACAGCCAAGAGACCCAGTACTTC
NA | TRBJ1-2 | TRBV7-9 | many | CASSLALNSANYGYTF | TGTGCCAGCAGCTTAGCGCTGAATTCAGCTAACTATGGCTACACCTTC
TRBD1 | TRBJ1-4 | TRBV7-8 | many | CASSAGQGGKLFF | TGTGCCAGCAGCGCTGGACAGGGAGGAAAACTGTTTTTT
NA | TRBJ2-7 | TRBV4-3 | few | CASSQVRAGSYEQYF | TGCGCCAGCAGCCAAGTCAGGGCGGGCTCCTACGAGCAGTACTTC
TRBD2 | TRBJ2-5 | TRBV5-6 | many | CASSSPSGTVVEETQYF | TGTGCCAGCAGCTCGCCTAGCGGGACAGTGGTGGAAGAGACCCAGTACTTC
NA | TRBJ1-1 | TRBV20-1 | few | CSARGIWDWMNTEAFF | TGCAGTGCTAGAGGTATCTGGGATTGGATGAACACTGAAGCTTTCTTT
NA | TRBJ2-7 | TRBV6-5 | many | CASSSRGEQYF | TGTGCCAGCAGCAGCAGGGGAGAGCAGTACTTC